This T cell receptor (beta chain) is from a study of cytotoxic CD8 clonotypes in ibrutinib-treated CLL. Points from the study as a whole: Clonality at baseline surpassed age-matched healthy donors and tracked circulating CD8+ T-cell counts. The clonality rise at ibrutinib response reflected private clonotype expansion. Clonality increased with ibrutinib response but returned toward baseline at progression.

About 1.9 micrograms of genomic DNA (from cryopreserved PBMCs) were used for TCR beta libraries. The length of the CDR3 is 14 residues. The germline CDR1 and CDR2 sequences are SGHRS and YFSETQ. V shed 4 bases and J 4 bases; nucleotides not matched to a gene: 4. Sequenced by immunoSEQ multiplex PCR; TCRdb stores in-frame clones only, minus some. The profile covers more than 85,000 clones, with 75% to 80% appearing a single time and 20% to 25% taken by the ten largest. As for this clone: Antigen specificity is unknown.

Sequenced here: PBMCs, sampled after 24 months of ibrutinib treatment. V gene TRBV5-1 combines with J gene TRBJ1-3, with 8 bases lining up with TRBD1. This receptor was taken from a human donor with chronic lymphocytic leukemia. CDR3 coding DNA: TGCGCCAGCAGCCCGGGGGACAGGGGAAACACCATATATTTT. Its protein is CASSPGDRGNTIYF.